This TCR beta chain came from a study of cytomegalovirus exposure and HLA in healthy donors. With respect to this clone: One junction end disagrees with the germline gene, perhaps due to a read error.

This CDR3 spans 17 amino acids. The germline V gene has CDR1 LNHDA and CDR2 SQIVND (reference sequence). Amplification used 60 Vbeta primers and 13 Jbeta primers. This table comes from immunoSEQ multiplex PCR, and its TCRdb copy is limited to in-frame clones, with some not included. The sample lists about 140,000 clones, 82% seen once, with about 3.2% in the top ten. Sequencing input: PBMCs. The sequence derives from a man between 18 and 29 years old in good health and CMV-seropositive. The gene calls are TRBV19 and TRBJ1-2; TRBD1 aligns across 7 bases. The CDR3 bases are TGTGGCAGTAATACAGGGGACGGGGCGGCTCTAGGGTATGGCTACACCTTC. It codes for CGSNTGDGAALGYGYTF.